These 14 T cell receptor beta chains were all obtained from the same sample, sequenced in a study of T-cell memory formation after mild COVID-19. TCRdb passed the 5' RACE reads through MiXCR, listing each CDR3 protein once. The sample lists approximately 100,000 distinct CDR3 sequences, 11% seen once, with around 40% in the top ten. Sequenced sample: PBMCs or a T cell subset sorted from them (not recorded which). The source of these receptors is a man younger than 30 who had mild COVID-19 (a few samples of this study predate the infection). Cell type and time point are not known.

In this sample, this clonotype turned up a few times. The V and J genes are TRBV27 and TRBJ1-4; D is unresolved. V lost 5 bases and J 4 bases, leaving 8 bases between the germline ends. Germline V gives CDR1 MNHEY, CDR2 SMNVEV (reference sequence). This CDR3 comprises 13 residues. DNA of the CDR3: TGTGCCAGCAGTCACAGACTTAATGAAAAACTGTTTTTT. Residues: CASSHRLNEKLFF.

V and J are TRBV5-6 and TRBJ2-1; 9 bases are shared with TRBD1. The V segment lost 0 bases and the J segment 2 bases; nucleotides outside the gene matches: 6. The length of the CDR3 is 17 residues. Germline assignment: CDR1 SGHDT and CDR2 YYEEEE. The DNA of the CDR3 is TGTGCCAGCAGCTTGGTTCCGGGACAGGGTCCCTACAATGAGCAGTTCTTC. It encodes CASSLVPGQGPYNEQFF.

The V call is TRBV20-1, the J call TRBJ2-6; D is unresolved. The CDR3 runs 15 residues. V was shortened by 0 bases and J by 4 bases, with 10 bases between the two germline ends. From germline, CDR1 is DFQATT and CDR2 SNEGSKA (reference sequence). The CDR3 spells CSARDLVSGANVLTF. The CDR3 nucleotides read TGCAGTGCTAGAGATTTAGTTTCCGGGGCCAACGTCCTGACTTTC.

This clonotype showed up just a few times. The V and J genes are TRBV29-1 and TRBJ2-2; D gene uncertain. V was pared by 7 bases and J by 8 bases, with 8 bases between. Germline CDR1 and CDR2: SQVTM and ANQGSEA. This CDR3 contains 10 residues. CDR3 DNA sequence: TGCAGCGGCCTTTCGGGGGAGCTGTTTTTT. Translation: CSGLSGELFF.

The gene calls are TRBV4-1 and TRBJ1-1; D not certain. Germline CDR1 MGHRA, CDR2 YSYEKL. Trimming removed 1 base from V and 5 bases from J, with 14 bases in between. There are 15 residues in the CDR3. This CDR3 reads CASSQAGLGRTEAFF. The DNA of the CDR3 is TGCGCCAGCAGCCAAGCAGGATTGGGGAGGACTGAAGCTTTCTTT.

The chain links TRBV4-3 to TRBJ2-3; D ambiguous. CDR1 and CDR2 (germline): LGHNA, YSLEER. This CDR3 region has 14 residues. V dropped 1 base and J dropped 4 bases, with 9 bases sitting between them. CDR3 DNA: TGCGCCAGCAGCCAAGCACTGGGTGCAGATACGCAGTATTTT. Protein product: CASSQALGADTQYF.

J is TRBJ1-1 and V is TRBV6-5; D gene unclear. CDR1 is MNHEY and CDR2 is SVGAGI in the germline V gene. V dropped 4 bases and J dropped 7 bases, with 10 bases sitting between them. The CDR3 is 12 residues long. CDR3 sequence reads: CASSSWTSEAFF. The CDR3 DNA reads as TGTGCCAGCAGTTCCTGGACTAGTGAAGCTTTCTTT.

This clonotype was seen at least ten times. This chain links TRBV5-1 with TRBJ2-7, with 8 bases lining up with TRBD1. The CDR3 consists of 13 residues. J lost 5 bases, V lost 3 bases, and 4 bases had no gene match. Per germline, CDR1 SGHRS and CDR2 YFSETQ. This CDR3 reads CASSSQGVDEQYF. The CDR3 region has the DNA TGCGCCAGCAGCTCACAGGGGGTCGACGAGCAGTACTTC.

This clonotype was found many times. The chain is built from TRBV4-3 and TRBJ2-2; 7 nucleotides match TRBD1. The CDR3 sequence is 17 residues long. V lost 2 bases, J lost 3 bases, and 9 bases stayed unmatched. From germline, CDR1 is LGHNA and CDR2 YSLEER. The CDR3 DNA reads TGCGCCAGCAGCCAATACCCGAGACAGGGTGACACCGGGGAGCTGTTTTTT. This sequence encodes CASSQYPRQGDTGELFF.

In this sample, this clonotype turned up a few times. This sequence joins TRBV4-1 and TRBJ1-1, with TRBD1 matching over 9 bases. Germline CDR1 and CDR2: MGHRA and YSYEKL. The CDR3 contains 16 residues. J was trimmed by 6 bases and V by 1 base; bases with no gene match: 9. Written as DNA, the CDR3 is TGCGCCAGCAGCCAAGCGACCCGGGACAGGGCTGCTGAAGCTTTCTTT. Amino acids: CASSQATRDRAAEAFF.

This clonotype was observed many times. V and J are TRBV5-1 and TRBJ2-3; weak D call: TRBD1 (7 bases). Trimming took 5 bases from V and 3 from J, leaving 13 bases between them. Germline loops: CDR1 SGHRS, CDR2 YFSETQ. This CDR3 comprises 14 residues. The DNA of the CDR3 is TGCGCCAGCAGGGCGGGACAGCAGACAGATACGCAGTATTTT. Its translation is CASRAGQQTDTQYF.

The V and J genes are TRBV5-1 and TRBJ2-3; the match to TRBD2 covers 10 bases. J was trimmed by 0 bases and V by 3 bases; bases with no gene match: 10. Per the germline V gene, CDR1 is SGHRS and CDR2 is YFSETQ. CDR3 length: 18 amino acids. The CDR3 region has the DNA TGCGCCAGCAGCTGGGGGCTAGCGGGGGTTAGTAGCACAGATACGCAGTATTTT. Its protein product is CASSWGLAGVSSTDTQYF. Filled out from reference TRBV5-1 and TRBJ2-3, the complete variable domain reads KAGVTQTPRYLIKTRGQQVTLSCSPISGHRSVSWYQQTPGQGLQFLFEYFSETQRNKGNFPGRFSGRQFSNSRSEMNVSTLELGDSALYLCASSWGLAGVSSTDTQYFGPGTRLTVL.

The chain employs TRBV4-1 and TRBJ2-2; a weak D match, TRBD2 (7 bases). V was trimmed by 4 bases and J by 4 bases, leaving 22 bases between them. The CDR3 covers 18 residues. From germline, CDR1 is MGHRA and CDR2 YSYEKL. This CDR3 reads CASSLRRGGPLGTGELFF. CDR3 nucleotide sequence: TGCGCCAGCAGCCTCCGGAGGGGGGGGCCATTAGGCACCGGGGAGCTGTTTTTT.

The sample holds many counts of this clonotype. V usage is TRBV5-1 and J usage is TRBJ2-3, with TRBD2 matching over 7 bases. The length of the CDR3 is 14 residues. Germline V gene lookup returns CDR1 SGHRS and CDR2 YFSETQ. The junction had 3 bases not matched to a gene; V was cut back by 1 base and J by 4 bases. The CDR3 sequence is CASSLSGRADTQYF. The CDR3 nucleotides read TGCGCCAGCAGCTTGTCGGGGAGGGCAGATACGCAGTATTTT.